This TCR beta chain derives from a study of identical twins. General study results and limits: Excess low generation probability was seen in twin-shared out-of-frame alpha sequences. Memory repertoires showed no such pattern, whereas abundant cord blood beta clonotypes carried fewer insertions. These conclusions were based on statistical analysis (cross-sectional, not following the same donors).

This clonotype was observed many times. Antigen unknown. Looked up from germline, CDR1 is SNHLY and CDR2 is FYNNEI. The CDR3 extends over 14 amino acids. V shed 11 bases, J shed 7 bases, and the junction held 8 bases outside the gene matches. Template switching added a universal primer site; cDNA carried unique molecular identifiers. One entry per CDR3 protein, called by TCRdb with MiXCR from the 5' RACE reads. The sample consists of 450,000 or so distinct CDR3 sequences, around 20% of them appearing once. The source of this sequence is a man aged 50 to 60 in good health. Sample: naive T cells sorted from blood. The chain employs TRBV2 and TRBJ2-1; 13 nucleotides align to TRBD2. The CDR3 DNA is TGTGCCTGCGGGGGACTAGCGGGATGGAATGAGCAGTTCTTC. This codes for CACGGLAGWNEQFF.